The 27 T cell receptor beta chains in this list originate from one sample, sequenced in a study of Graves' ophthalmopathy and Graves' hyperthyroidism. Scientists amplified the TCR beta CDR3 regions from RNA transcripts. In the first round, RT-PCR was carried out with HTBI primers, and a multiplex PCR formed the second round. TCRdb fed the multiplex PCR reads into MiXCR, producing one record per CDR3 protein. This sample yields 200,000 to 300,000 distinct CDR3 sequences, of which 45% are seen a single time; around 43% belongs to the top ten. The material sequenced was peripheral blood. Source of these receptors: an adult man with Graves' ophthalmopathy.

This rearrangement joins TRBV29-1 to TRBJ1-2; D gene uncertain. V was cut by 2 bases and J by 5 bases, with 6 bases left in between. The germline gives CDR1 SQVTM, CDR2 ANQGSEA. This CDR3 is built from 11 residues. This CDR3 is CSVETTYGYTF. The DNA for the CDR3 is TGCAGCGTTGAAACTACATATGGCTACACCTTC.

This sequence joins TRBV9 and TRBJ2-3; D might be TRBD2 (5 bases). CDR1 and CDR2 (germline): SGDLS, YYNGEE. The CDR3 has 13 residues. Trimming shortened V by 5 bases and J by 5 bases, and 12 bases separated the two germline ends. The CDR3 nucleotides are TGTGCCAGCAGTTATTCCGGGGAAGATACGCAGTATTTT. Translating it yields CASSYSGEDTQYF.

As to this clonotype: Its ends do not fully match the called genes, so a read error is possible. The chain uses TRBV5-4 and TRBJ2-5; either TRBD1 or TRBD2 may supply D (6 bases each). The CDR3 is 15 amino acids. From germline, CDR1 is SGHNT and CDR2 YYREEE (reference sequence). The CDR3 spells CASSMRRGEQGTQYF. The CDR3 DNA is TGTGCCAGCAGCATGAGAAGGGGGGAACAAGGGACCCAGTACTTC.

This clonotype appeared a few times. The rearrangement uses TRBV12-3 or TRBV12-4 and TRBJ2-5; 7 bases are a match to TRBD2. The CDR3 extends over 13 amino acids. J was trimmed by 5 bases and V by 5 bases; bases with no gene match: 5. Written as DNA, the CDR3 is TGTGCCAGCAGTACTAGCGTACGCGAGACCCAGTACTTC. Translated, it gives CASSTSVRETQYF.

This chain connects TRBV15 to TRBJ2-5, with 10 positions matching TRBD2. Germline V lookup: CDR1 LNHNV, CDR2 YYDKDF (reference sequence). This CDR3 region has 16 residues. V was clipped by 3 bases and J by 1 base; unmatched bases: 5. The CDR3: CATSRIAGGTQETQYF. The CDR3 bases are TGTGCCACCAGCAGGATAGCGGGGGGCACCCAAGAGACCCAGTACTTC. Drawing the rest from reference TRBV15 and TRBJ2-5, the complete variable domain is DAMVIQNPRYQVTQFGKPVTLSCSQTLNHNVMYWYQQKSSQAPKLLFHYYDKDFNNEADTPDNFQSRRPNTSFCFLDIRSPGLGDTAMYLCATSRIAGGTQETQYFGPGTRLLVL.

In this sample, this clonotype turned up a few times. The chain is built from TRBV29-1 and TRBJ2-2; D is uncertain. V was shortened by 1 base and J by 7 bases, with 7 bases between the two germline ends. Germline V CDR1 and CDR2: SQVTM, ANQGSEA. The CDR3 extends over 12 amino acids. CDR3 bases: TGCAGCGTTGAAGGAGTAGGCGGGGAGCTGTTTTTT. This gives the protein CSVEGVGGELFF.

This clonotype was observed at least ten times. The rearrangement links TRBV24-1 to TRBJ1-2; 8 bases line up with TRBD1. Germline CDR1 and CDR2: KGHDR and SFDVKD. The junction had 7 bases not matched to a gene; V was cut back by 5 bases and J by 6 bases. The CDR3 contains 14 residues. The CDR3 region has the DNA TGTGCCACCAGTGCCGGAGACAGGGGTCATGGCTACACCTTC. Protein: CATSAGDRGHGYTF.

The rearrangement joins TRBV7-3 to TRBJ2-7; D is uncertain. Trimming removed 4 bases at V and 0 bases at J, with 4 bases between. Germline V lookup: CDR1 SGHTA, CDR2 FQGTGA. The CDR3 has 12 residues. In DNA form, the CDR3 reads TGTGCCAGCAGCTCAAACTCCTACGAGCAGTACTTC. This sequence encodes CASSSNSYEQYF.

This clonotype was counted a single time. The rearrangement joins TRBV5-1 to TRBJ2-2; TRBD2 agrees at 8 bases. Germline CDR1 is SGHRS and CDR2 is YFSETQ. This CDR3 spans 16 amino acids. After removal of 0 bases from V and 6 bases from J, the junction contained 7 bases not matched to a gene. The CDR3 nucleotides read TGCGCCAGCAGCTTGGTGGCAGCGGGAGAGGCCGGGGAGCTGTTTTTT. Translation: CASSLVAAGEAGELFF.

The J gene is TRBJ2-7, the V gene TRBV11-2, with D possibly being TRBD1 (6 bases). V was clipped by 5 bases and J by 5 bases, with 13 bases between them. Germline CDR1 SGHAT, CDR2 FQNNGV. The CDR3 covers 13 residues. The CDR3 region is CASSPGQANEQYF. The CDR3, as DNA: TGTGCCAGCAGCCCGGGACAAGCGAACGAGCAGTACTTC.

This clonotype showed up just a few times. The chain joins TRBV2 to TRBJ1-5, with D possibly matching TRBD1 (6 bases). Germline V lookup: CDR1 SNHLY, CDR2 FYNNEI. This CDR3 region has 13 residues. The ends were cut back, 5 bases at V and 5 bases at J, with 10 bases in the middle. CDR3 in amino acids: CASSPGQHQPQHF. The CDR3 bases are TGTGCCAGCAGTCCCGGACAGCATCAGCCCCAGCATTTT.

The table lists this clonotype with many counts. The chain couples TRBV10-2 to TRBJ2-7; 8 nucleotides align to TRBD1. The CDR3 is made up of 15 amino acids. Germline CDR1 WSHSY, CDR2 SAAADI. With 3 bases clipped from V and 1 base from J, the junction kept 5 bases outside the gene matches. The chain's CDR3 is CASSDIRGQSYEQYF. CDR3 DNA: TGCGCCAGCAGTGACATCAGGGGGCAGTCCTACGAGCAGTACTTC.

The chain uses TRBV5-4 and TRBJ2-5; D unclear. CDR1 and CDR2 (germline): SGHNT, YYREEE (reference sequence). The CDR3 extends over 14 amino acids. V lost 1 base, J lost 8 bases, and 15 bases lay in between. The CDR3 DNA reads as TGTGCCAGCAGCTTGAGAAGTACTCCTGACACCCAGTACTTC. Amino acids: CASSLRSTPDTQYF.

The rearrangement links TRBV9 to TRBJ2-2, with TRBD2 identical over 8 bases. After removal of 1 base from V and 4 bases from J, the junction contained 9 bases not matched to a gene. The CDR3 extends over 17 amino acids. Germline lookup yields CDR1 SGDLS and CDR2 YYNGEE. The CDR3 nucleotides are TGTGCCAGCAGCGTACGTCCAGTCCTAGCGGGCACCGGGGAGCTGTTTTTT. Translating gives CASSVRPVLAGTGELFF.

V is TRBV20-1 and J is TRBJ1-2; tentatively, D is TRBD1 (5 bases). Germline CDR1 reads DFQATT; CDR2 reads SNEGSKA (reference sequence). Trimming took 3 bases from V and 4 from J, leaving 15 bases between them. The CDR3 sequence is 14 residues long. The CDR3 reads CSASVGGDPYGYTF. CDR3 DNA: TGCAGTGCTAGCGTCGGCGGGGACCCCTATGGCTACACCTTC.

The chain couples TRBV12-3 or TRBV12-4 to TRBJ2-5; the match to TRBD2 covers 7 bases. CDR3 length: 17 residues. With V trimmed by 5 bases and J by 4 bases, 16 bases remained unmatched. The CDR3 loop reads CASSGRLARGRRETQYF. CDR3 DNA: TGTGCCAGCAGTGGTAGACTAGCCCGAGGACGGCGAGAGACCCAGTACTTC.

CDR3 nucleotides: TGTGCCAGCAGTCCGAGGACTAGCGGAGGCAGGGAGACCCAGTACTTC. Translation: CASSPRTSGGRETQYF. The genes are TRBV28 and TRBJ2-5, with TRBD2 matching over 10 bases. The V segment lost 5 bases and the J segment 5 bases; nucleotides outside the gene matches: 11. CDR1 MDHEN and CDR2 SYDVKM come from the germline V gene. The length of the CDR3 is 16 residues.

This sequence joins TRBV11-2 and TRBJ2-5; maybe TRBD2 (6 bases). The CDR3 consists of 14 residues. Trimming removed 6 bases from V and 3 bases from J, with 14 bases in between. In germline, CDR1 is SGHAT, CDR2 FQNNGV. Written as DNA, the CDR3 is TGTGCCAGCAGGACCCTAGAGCGGGAAGAGACCCAGTACTTC. Its translation is CASRTLEREETQYF.

The chain carries TRBV7-6 and TRBJ2-2, with 7 bases fitting TRBD2. Germline assignment: CDR1 SGHVS and CDR2 FNYEAQ. V shed 6 bases, J shed 5 bases, and the junction held 9 bases outside the gene matches. The CDR3 contains 15 residues. The CDR3 loop reads CASSFTGGGTGELFF. CDR3 DNA: TGTGCCAGCAGTTTTACGGGAGGTGGGACCGGGGAGCTGTTTTTT.

A few counts support this clonotype. The V and J genes are TRBV2 and TRBJ1-2, with 7 bases fitting TRBD1. Germline lookup yields CDR1 SNHLY and CDR2 FYNNEI. V shed 6 bases and J 4 bases; nucleotides not matched to a gene: 8. This CDR3 has 14 amino acids. This chain's CDR3 is CASSQPGDSYGYTF. In nucleotides, the CDR3 is TGTGCCAGCAGCCAACCTGGGGACAGCTATGGCTACACCTTC.

This clonotype was observed a few times. The V call is TRBV7-8, the J call TRBJ2-2; D not certain. Per germline, CDR1 SGHVS and CDR2 FQNEAQ. Trimming removed 3 bases from V and 3 bases from J, with 11 bases in between. This CDR3 spans 15 amino acids. In DNA form, the CDR3 reads TGTGCCAGCAGCTTCCAAGGTCCGGACACCGGGGAGCTGTTTTTT. This gives the protein CASSFQGPDTGELFF.

The rearrangement uses TRBV5-1 and TRBJ2-2; D remains unclear. Trimming cost V 0 bases and J 0 bases, with 9 bases left between them. In germline, CDR1 is SGHRS, CDR2 YFSETQ. The CDR3 runs 16 residues. As DNA, the CDR3 is TGCGCCAGCAGCTTGGGTCTGCGGACGAACACCGGGGAGCTGTTTTTT. Protein sequence: CASSLGLRTNTGELFF.

This sequence joins TRBV6-6 and TRBJ1-4; D unclear. The germline gives CDR1 MNHNY, CDR2 SVGAGI (reference sequence). The CDR3 consists of 16 residues. Between the trimmed V and J ends, which lost 0 bases and 4 bases, there was a span of 12 bases. CDR3 region: CASSYSAGPYNEKLFF. CDR3 bases: TGTGCCAGCAGTTACTCCGCGGGTCCCTATAATGAAAAACTGTTTTTT.

This clonotype was detected only once. V is TRBV20-1 and J is TRBJ2-5, with 13 bases fitting TRBD2. This CDR3 contains 16 residues. CDR1 is DFQATT, CDR2 SNEGSKA, per germline (reference sequence). The V and J ends lost 1 base and 4 bases, in that order; junction bases with no gene match: 6. CDR3 nucleotide sequence: TGCAGTGCTAGAGTTTGGACTAGCGGGAGTGGAGAGACCCAGTACTTC. Translating gives CSARVWTSGSGETQYF.

The chain recombines TRBV10-2 with TRBJ2-7; 7 bases are shared with TRBD2. Per germline, CDR1 WSHSY and CDR2 SAAADI. The CDR3 loop spans 17 amino acids. V trimming: 2 bases; J trimming: 0 bases; junction bases outside the gene matches: 10. In nucleotides, the CDR3 is TGCGCCAGCAGTGAGCCCCGATTACTAGCGAACTCCTACGAGCAGTACTTC. Translation gives CASSEPRLLANSYEQYF.

The chain has TRBV7-9 and TRBJ1-1, with D hard to call. V was clipped by 2 bases and J by 5 bases, with 9 bases between them. Looked up from germline, CDR1 is SEHNR and CDR2 is FQNEAQ (reference sequence). The length of the CDR3 is 13 residues. This chain's CDR3 is CASSLIYGTEAFF. For the CDR3, the DNA is TGTGCCAGCAGCTTAATCTACGGTACTGAAGCTTTCTTT.

This clonotype was observed once. One end of the junction fails to match germline, which may point to a read error. The chain uses TRBV7-9 and TRBJ2-7, with 7 bases lining up with TRBD1. Germline loops: CDR1 SEHNR, CDR2 FQNEAQ (reference sequence). CDR3 size: 16 residues. CDR3 region: CASSPPDRANTGELYF. CDR3 nucleotides: TGTGCCAGCAGCCCCCCCGACAGGGCGAACACCGGGGAGCTGTACTTC.